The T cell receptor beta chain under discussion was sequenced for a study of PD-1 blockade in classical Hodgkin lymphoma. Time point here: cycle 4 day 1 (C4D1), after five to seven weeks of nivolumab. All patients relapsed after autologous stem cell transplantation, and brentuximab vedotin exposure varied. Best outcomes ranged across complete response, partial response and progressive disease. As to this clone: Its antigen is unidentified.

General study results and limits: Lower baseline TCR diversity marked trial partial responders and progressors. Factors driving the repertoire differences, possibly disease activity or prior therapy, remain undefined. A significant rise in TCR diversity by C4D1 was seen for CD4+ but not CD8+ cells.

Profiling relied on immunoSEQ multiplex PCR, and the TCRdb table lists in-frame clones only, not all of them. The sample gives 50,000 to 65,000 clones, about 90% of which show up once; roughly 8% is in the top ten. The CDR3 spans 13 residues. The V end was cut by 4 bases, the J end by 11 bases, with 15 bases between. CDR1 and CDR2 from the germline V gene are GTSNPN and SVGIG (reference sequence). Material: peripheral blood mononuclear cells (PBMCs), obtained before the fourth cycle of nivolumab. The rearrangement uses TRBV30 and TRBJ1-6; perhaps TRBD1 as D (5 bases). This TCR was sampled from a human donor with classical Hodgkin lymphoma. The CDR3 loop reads CAWKDKGLAPLHF. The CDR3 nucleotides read TGTGCCTGGAAAGATAAGGGGCTGGCACCCCTCCACTTT.